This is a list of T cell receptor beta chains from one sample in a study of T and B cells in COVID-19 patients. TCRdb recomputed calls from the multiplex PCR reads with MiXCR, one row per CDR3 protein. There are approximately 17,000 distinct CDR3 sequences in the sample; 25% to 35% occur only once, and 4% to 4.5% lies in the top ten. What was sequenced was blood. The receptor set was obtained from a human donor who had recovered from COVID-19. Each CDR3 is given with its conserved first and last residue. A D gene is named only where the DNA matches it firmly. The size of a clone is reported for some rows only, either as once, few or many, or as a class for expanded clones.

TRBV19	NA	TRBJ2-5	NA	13	TGTGCCAGTATAAGTCGGGCCGGGGAGACCCAGTACTTC	CASISRAGETQYF
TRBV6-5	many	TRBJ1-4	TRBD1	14	TGTGCCAGCAGGTCTGGAACAGGGGCCGAAAAACTGTTTTTT	CASRSGTGAEKLFF
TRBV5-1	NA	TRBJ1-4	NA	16	TGCGCCAGCAGCGCCCAGATAAATCCAACTAATGAAAAACTGTTTTTT	CASSAQINPTNEKLFF
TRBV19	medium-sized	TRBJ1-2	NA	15	TGTGCCAGTAGTACGACCAGGGACGGGCGATCGGGCTACACCTTC	CASSTTRDGRSGYTF
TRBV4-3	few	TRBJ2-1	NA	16	TGCGCCAGCAGCCAATCATCTTCGGGGCCACAAACCGTGGAGTTCTTC	CASSQSSSGPQTVEFF
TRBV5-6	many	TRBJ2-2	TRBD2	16	TGTGCCAGCAGCTTGAGGACTAGCGGTCTTAGCGGGGAGCTGTTTTTT	CASSLRTSGLSGELFF
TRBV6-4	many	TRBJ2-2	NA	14	TGTGCCAGCAGTCCCGAATGGTCCACCGGGGAGCTGTTTTTT	CASSPEWSTGELFF
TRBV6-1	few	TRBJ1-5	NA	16	TGTGCCAGCAGTGAAACCGGGACCCATAGCAATCAGCCCCAGCATTTT	CASSETGTHSNQPQHF
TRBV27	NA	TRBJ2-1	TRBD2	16	TGTGCCAGCAGTCCAACCGGGACTAGCTATTTCAGGGGGCAGTTCTTC	CASSPTGTSYFRGQFF
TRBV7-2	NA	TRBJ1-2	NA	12	TGTGCCAGCAGCCAGGGACCTTGGGGCTACACCTTC	CASSQGPWGYTF